A selection of T cell receptor beta chains follows, all from one sample in a study of human T cells and chemical hapten exposure. TCRdb re-analysed the 5' RACE reads in MiXCR, keeping a single row per CDR3 protein. The sample shows about 140,000 distinct CDR3 sequences, 3.5% to 5% of them seen only once. The receptors stem from a female donor in good health. Each CDR3 is given with its conserved first and last residue. A D gene is named only where the DNA matches it firmly. A clone size is listed for some rows: how often the clone was seen (once, few, many), or a class if it is expanded.

clone_size d_call j_call v_call cdr3_nt cdr3_aa
many - TRBJ2-7 TRBV7-2 TGTGCCAGCAGCTCCGGACCTAAGCAGTACTTC CASSSGPKQYF
many - TRBJ1-6 TRBV5-1 TGCGCCAGCTGTCAGGGCCTCTCAGGTTCACCCCTCCACTTT CASCQGLSGSPLHF
few TRBD2 TRBJ2-1 TRBV7-2 TGTGCCAGCAGCTTATTTTTCGGGGGGGCGAACAATGAGCAGTTCTTC CASSLFFGGANNEQFF
- TRBD1 TRBJ2-7 TRBV5-6 TGTGCCAGCAGCTTGTTCGGCGTGACAGGGGAAGAGCAGTACTTC CASSLFGVTGEEQYF
many - TRBJ1-1 TRBV2 TGTGCCAGCAGTGAAACGGGACCCCTCATCACTGAAGCTTTCTTT CASSETGPLITEAFF
- - TRBJ2-3 TRBV12-3/TRBV12-4 TGTGCCAGCAACAGGGTCGCGGATACGCAGTATTTT CASNRVADTQYF
- - TRBJ2-5 TRBV12-3/TRBV12-4 TGTGCCAGCACCTTTATAAGGGGGATAGAGACCCAGTACTTC CASTFIRGIETQYF
many - TRBJ1-1 TRBV30 TGTGCCTGGAGTCCCGCAGGGAACACTGAAGCTTTCTTT CAWSPAGNTEAFF
many TRBD1 TRBJ1-1 TRBV4-3 TGCGCCAGCAGCCCGACAGGGGGTAACATGAACACTGAAGCTTTCTTT CASSPTGGNMNTEAFF
many - TRBJ1-5 TRBV6-6 TGTGCCAGCAGTGGGGGTTATAGCAATCAGCCCCAGCATTTT CASSGGYSNQPQHF
many - TRBJ1-3 TRBV2 TGTGCCAGCAGTGAAGGCAGAGGAAACACCATATATTTT CASSEGRGNTIYF
many - TRBJ1-4 TRBV7-9 TGTGCCAGCAGCTTATGGGGGGCAGTTGAAAAACTGTTTTTT CASSLWGAVEKLFF
many TRBD1 TRBJ2-7 TRBV7-6 TGTGCCAGCAGCGAAAACACAGCTTGGACAGGCCCCTCCTACGAGCAGTACTTC CASSENTAWTGPSYEQYF
few TRBD1 TRBJ1-2 TRBV11-1 TGTGCCAGCAGCTTTCCCCCGGGACAGGGGTATCGTTTCGATGGCTACACCTTC CASSFPPGQGYRFDGYTF
many - TRBJ2-7 TRBV20-1 TGCAGTGCTAAAGGTACTTCCTACGAGCAGTACTTC CSAKGTSYEQYF
many - TRBJ1-2 TRBV7-9 TGTGCCAGCAGCTTAGATCGGCAGATCGGCTACACCTTC CASSLDRQIGYTF
many - TRBJ2-7 TRBV5-1 TGCGCCAGCAGCTTGGCCGGGGGTGAAGACCGGCAGTACTTC CASSLAGGEDRQYF
many - TRBJ2-5 TRBV29-1 TGCAGCGTTGACGGCGGAGAGACCCAGTACTTC CSVDGGETQYF
- - TRBJ2-3 TRBV2 TGTGCCAGCAGTGATCGGGCTAGCACAGATACGCAGTATTTT CASSDRASTDTQYF
many - TRBJ1-2 TRBV7-9 TGTGCCAGCAGCTTAGTCCCGGTCTATGGCTACACCTTC CASSLVPVYGYTF
few - TRBJ1-4 TRBV5-6 TGTGCCAGCAGCTTGGGAGGACGGATCCTGTTTTTT CASSLGGRILFF
few TRBD1 TRBJ1-5 TRBV7-8 TGTGCCAGCAGTCTAACGGGGACAGGGGGCCTTAGGGGCAATCAGCCCCAGCATTTT CASSLTGTGGLRGNQPQHF
- TRBD2 TRBJ2-5 TRBV5-6 TGTGCCAGCACCGAACTAGCGGGGGTGTACCAAGAGACCCAGTACTTC CASTELAGVYQETQYF